The source of this T cell receptor beta chain is a study of OX40 agonist ivuxolimab in advanced cancers. For context, the study as a whole: Ivuxolimab, which targeted the costimulatory receptor OX40 (CD134), was an agonistic, fully human IgG2 monoclonal antibody. In the dose-escalation cohort, 82.7% of patients were male, and the mean age was approximately 60 years, with a range of 23 to 79. Prior anti-PD-1, anti-PD-L1 or anti-CTLA-4 therapy was permitted, and checkpoint inhibitors had been received by about 36% of dose-escalation patients. Intravenous ivuxolimab was administered to patients every 2 weeks at six dose levels: 0.01, 0.1, 0.3, 1.5, 3 and 10 mg/kg. The purpose of peripheral TCRbeta sequencing was to test whether ivuxolimab changed TCR sequence diversity and led to clonal T-cell expansion. The paper reports the monotherapy dose-escalation portion (N of about 54 patients) of the phase I ivuxolimab trial. Of the roughly 51 patients in dose escalation, about 20 had hepatocellular carcinoma, about 15 had melanoma, 9 had renal cell carcinoma and 9 had head and neck cancer. Partial responses occurred in three dose-escalation patients, of whom one had hepatocellular carcinoma and two had cutaneous melanoma. General findings and caveats noted by the study authors: After ivuxolimab, more expanded clones were found on average in CD8+ T cells than in CD4+ T cells. Low levels of normalized T-cell clonal expansion were also seen in some patients who did not respond. Which antigens the clonally expanded peripheral T cells were specific for was not determined. In the 0.1-3.0 mg/kg groups, partial responders were among the patients with the lowest normalized peripheral clonal expansion, particularly in CD8+ T cells. At doses of 0.1 to 3.0 mg/kg, clonal expansion of both CD4+ and CD8+ T cells in blood was seen between baseline and week 6.

Patients with a history of autoimmune disease or receiving systemic immunosuppression were excluded from the trial. Peripheral blood for TCR sequencing was collected from all dose cohorts at baseline, on cycle 4 day 1, and on cycle 7 day 1. The samples were drawn from a first-in-human, open-label, multicenter phase I dose-escalation trial of ivuxolimab. Adults with locally advanced or metastatic melanoma, renal cell, hepatocellular, or head and neck squamous cell carcinoma were enrolled in the trial. Before TCR sequencing, CD4+ and CD8+ T cells were separately sorted from peripheral blood. In regard to this clone: Its antigen is not yet known. The sample holds no much larger clone one base away, and base qualities are not on file.

The CDR3 contains 11 residues, cysteine and phenylalanine counted. CDR3 DNA is the only sequence kept; it has 33 bases, read in frame from the first base. V gives up 2 bases and J gives up 8 bases, and the segment between their germline ends measures 4 bases. From the germline V gene, CDR1 is SGHVS and CDR2 is FNYEAQ. Genomic DNA was extracted from sorted cells for sequencing of the TCRbeta CDR3 region. The immunoSEQ Assay was used for sequencing of TCRbeta CDR3 regions. TCRdb took over this immuneACCESS table, retaining in-frame rearrangements with V and J assigned. Such tables are incomplete; in checked studies, under half of the missing clones stem from an unresolved V gene, and the remainder is unexplained. The sample records 65,000 to 70,000 clones, approximately 90% of which are singletons. Around 6% of the sample goes to the ten largest clones.

The sample in question was CD4+ or CD8+ T cells sorted from blood, obtained in a trial of the OX40 agonist ivuxolimab. This clonotype originated in an adult with an advanced solid tumor such as melanoma, head and neck, liver or kidney cancer. The rearranged segments are TRBV7-6 and TRBJ2-1, with no confidently assigned D gene. At the DNA level, the sequence is TGTGCCAGCAGCTTATGGGATGAGCAGTTCTTC. It specifies CASSLWDEQFF. Supplemented by the reference TRBV7-6 and TRBJ2-1 proteins around the CDR3, the complete variable domain is GAGVSQSPRYKVTKRGQDVALRCDPISGHVSLYWYRQALGQGPEFLTYFNYEAQQDKSGLPNDRFSAERPEGSISTLTIQRTEQRDSAMYRCASSLWDEQFFGPGTRLTVL.